The 2 T cell receptor beta chains below were found in one sample sequenced in a study of blood T cell repertoires in COVID-19. Data came from immunoSEQ multiplex PCR; TCRdb stores just in-frame clones and leaves some out. The sample yields 250,000 to 350,000 clones, 85% seen once. The sample comprised PBMCs or T cells enriched from blood (not recorded which). The receptor set was obtained from a woman between 50 and 59 years old who had recovered from COVID-19.

The genes are TRBV3-1 (or the pseudogene TRBV3-2) and TRBJ1-2, with D perhaps matching TRBD1 (5 bases). Germline lookup yields CDR1 LGHDT and CDR2 YNNKEL (reference sequence). V lost 7 bases and J 1 base, leaving 13 bases between the germline ends. The CDR3 is 14 amino acids. Written as DNA, the CDR3 is TGTGCCAGCACCTGGGCAGGGAATAACTATGGCTACACCTTC. Translating it yields CASTWAGNNYGYTF.

This chain uses TRBV19 with TRBJ1-1; a possible D gene is TRBD1 (5 bases). This CDR3 contains 17 residues. The germline CDR1 and CDR2 sequences are LNHDA and SQIVND (reference sequence). V lost 0 bases and J lost 3, with 17 bases in between. DNA of the CDR3: TGTGCCAGTAGTATAGATTTTTCGGGGGTAAGGTACACTGAAGCTTTCTTT. Amino acids: CASSIDFSGVRYTEAFF.